This T cell receptor beta chain was profiled in a study of blood T cell repertoires in COVID-19 (dated by TCRdb to 2019 to 2021). General notes on the study: Samples covering the acute and convalescent phases of COVID-19 were provided by collaborators in the United States, Italy and Spain. The prospective study material was composed of cDNA or gDNA derived from T cells, B-cell-depleted T cells, or PBMCs. The dataset comprised deeply sampled blood TCRbeta repertoires from subjects exposed to, actively infected with, or recovered from COVID-19. A freely available public database, intended as a resource for researchers studying the immune response to SARS-CoV-2, is where the repertoires were released. The samples were drawn from two sources: the first 160 participants of the ongoing ImmuneRACE study, and some 1,300 subjects contributed by 6 global collaborators. Nearly every sample came with metadata listing a de-identified subject ID, COVID-19 status, age in years and sex. Where available, HLA class I and class II types were taken from metadata supplied by the sample provider and were not determined by assay-based typing.

From the cysteine up to the phenylalanine, the CDR3 has a length of 16 residues. Left in the record is the CDR3 DNA by itself, 48 bases read in frame from the first base. Between the V and J ends, shortened by 3 bases and 7 bases respectively, the junction contains 21 bases. The germline V gene gives CDR1 as MDHEN and CDR2 as SYDVKM. The immunoSEQ Assay, a bias-controlled multiplex PCR, was used to amplify TCRbeta CDR3 regions from genomic DNA. As for the original processing: The number of nucleated cells in each sample was estimated from the amplification of reference gene primers within the assay. To quantify the absolute abundance of each unique TCRbeta CDR3 rearrangement, sequence reads were collapsed and filtered. For each sample, productive Simpson clonality was calculated as the square root of Simpson's diversity index across productive rearrangements. Here the immuneACCESS table is served through TCRdb, limited to in-frame sequences with V and J called. Missing clones are a known gap in these copies; in checked studies unresolved V genes cover under half, and the rest lacks a known reason. V and J calls and clone size are copied from that table; D and trimming were computed from the DNA. A total of around 150,000 clones appear in this sample, around 79% of them only once. The ten most abundant clones make up 11% of the sample.

Overall study results and their limits: The quantity of clinical and demographic metadata differed by source and by participant and was supplied without curation.

On this clone itself: Its antigen is currently not known. No base qualities exist here, and no much larger clone lies one base off it.

In the prospective study, participants were about 18 to 95 years old, resided in 20 to 30 geographic areas of the United States, and were enrolled through a virtual design. To assign participants to cohorts, the prospective study relied on clinical history that participants themselves reported in a screening survey and a study questionnaire. ImmuneRACE Cohort 3 recovered participants were defined by two consecutive negative NP/OP PCR tests, healthcare professional clearance, or symptom resolution. In the prospective study, mobile phlebotomists collected whole blood, serum and a nasopharyngeal or oropharyngeal swab from each participant. Participants in the prospective study had the option to provide additional blood draws and questionnaires over a roughly 2-month period. Before DNA extraction, blood samples from the prospective study were shipped at room temperature or frozen.

This clonotype originated in a man between 50 and 59 years old who had recovered from COVID-19. Sequencing used PBMCs or T cells enriched from blood (not recorded which). The receptor chain draws on TRBV28 and TRBJ1-2, with an unclear D gene assignment. The nucleotide sequence reads TGTGCCAGCAGTTTGGGCAGCATCACGGCTCGGGGTGGCTACACCTTC. Its protein is CASSLGSITARGGYTF.